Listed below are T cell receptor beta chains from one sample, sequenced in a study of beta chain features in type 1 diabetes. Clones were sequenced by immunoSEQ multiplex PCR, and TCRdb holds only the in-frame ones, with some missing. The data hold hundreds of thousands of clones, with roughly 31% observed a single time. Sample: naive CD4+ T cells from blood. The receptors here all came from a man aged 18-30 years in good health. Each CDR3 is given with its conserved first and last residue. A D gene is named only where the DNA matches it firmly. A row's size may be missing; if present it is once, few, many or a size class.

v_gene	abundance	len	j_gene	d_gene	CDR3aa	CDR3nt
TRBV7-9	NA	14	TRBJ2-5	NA	CASSLGPRQETQYF	TGTGCCAGCAGCTTAGGGCCCAGGCAAGAGACCCAGTACTTC
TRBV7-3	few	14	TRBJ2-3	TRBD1	CASSPGQGRDTQYF	TGTGCCAGCAGCCCCGGACAGGGAAGAGATACGCAGTATTTT
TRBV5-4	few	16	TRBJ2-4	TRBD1	CASSLTGALAKNIQYF	TGTGCCAGCAGCTTGACAGGGGCATTAGCCAAAAACATTCAGTACTTC
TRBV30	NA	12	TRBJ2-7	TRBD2	CAWSTSGTEQYF	TGTGCCTGGAGTACTAGCGGGACCGAGCAGTACTTC
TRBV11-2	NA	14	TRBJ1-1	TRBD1	CASSRDRVNTEAFF	TGTGCCAGCAGCCGGGACAGGGTGAACACTGAAGCTTTCTTT
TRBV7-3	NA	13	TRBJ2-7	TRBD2	CASSTGLANEQYF	TGTGCCAGCAGCACGGGACTAGCGAACGAGCAGTACTTC
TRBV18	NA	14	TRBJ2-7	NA	CASSPGLVSYEQYF	TGTGCCAGCTCACCGGGTTTGGTCTCCTACGAGCAGTACTTC
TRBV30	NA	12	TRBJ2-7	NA	CAWSQRTGEQYF	TGTGCCTGGAGCCAGAGGACCGGCGAGCAGTACTTC
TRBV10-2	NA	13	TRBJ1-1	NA	CASSDRVNTEAFF	TGCGCCAGCAGTGATCGGGTGAACACTGAAGCTTTCTTT
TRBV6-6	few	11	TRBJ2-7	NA	CASKARDEQYF	TGTGCCAGCAAGGCCCGCGACGAGCAGTACTTC
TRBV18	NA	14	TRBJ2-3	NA	CASSPGGSTDTQYF	TGTGCCAGCTCACCAGGGGGAAGCACAGATACGCAGTATTTT
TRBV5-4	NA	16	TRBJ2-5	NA	CASSTPLGGRQETQYF	TGTGCCAGCAGCACCCCCTTAGGGGGGAGGCAAGAGACCCAGTACTTC
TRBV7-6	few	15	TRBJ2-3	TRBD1	CASSQWTGSTDTQYF	TGTGCCAGCAGCCAGTGGACAGGGAGCACAGATACGCAGTATTTT
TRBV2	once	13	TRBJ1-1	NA	CASKDRMNTEAFF	TGTGCCAGCAAGGACAGAATGAACACTGAAGCTTTCTTT
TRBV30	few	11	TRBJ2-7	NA	CARKQDNEQYF	TGTGCCCGAAAACAGGATAACGAGCAGTACTTC
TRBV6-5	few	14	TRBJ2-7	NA	CASSLPGPTYEQYF	TGTGCCAGCAGTTTACCGGGCCCTACCTACGAGCAGTACTTC
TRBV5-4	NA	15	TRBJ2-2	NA	CASSPDLANTGELFF	TGTGCCAGCAGCCCCGACCTAGCTAACACCGGGGAGCTGTTTTTT
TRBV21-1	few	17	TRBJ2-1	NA	CASSTRGPPGGHNEQFF	TGTGCCAGCAGCACAAGGGGACCCCCCGGGGGGCACAATGAGCAGTTCTTC
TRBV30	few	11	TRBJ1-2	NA	CAWSYVGGYTF	TGTGCCTGGAGTTATGTGGGTGGCTACACCTTC
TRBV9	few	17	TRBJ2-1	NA	CASSAYGTASSYNEQFF	TGTGCCAGCAGCGCGTATGGAACGGCAAGCTCCTACAATGAGCAGTTCTTC
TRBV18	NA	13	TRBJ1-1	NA	CASSPEVNTEAFF	TGTGCCAGCTCACCCGAGGTGAACACTGAAGCTTTCTTT
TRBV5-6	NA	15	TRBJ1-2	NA	CASSIRQPTNYGYTF	TGTGCCAGCAGCATCAGACAGCCAACTAACTATGGCTACACCTTC
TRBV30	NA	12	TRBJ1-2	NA	CAWSVPGNGYTF	TGTGCCTGGAGTGTACCAGGGAATGGCTACACCTTC
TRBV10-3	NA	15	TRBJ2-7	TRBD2	CAISDWTSGLYEQYF	TGTGCCATCAGTGATTGGACTAGCGGATTGTACGAGCAGTACTTC
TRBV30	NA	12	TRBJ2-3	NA	CAWSVLSDTQYF	TGTGCCTGGAGTGTACTATCAGATACGCAGTATTTT
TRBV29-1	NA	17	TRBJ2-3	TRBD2	CSVEDTGTSRSTDTQYF	TGCAGCGTTGAAGATACTGGGACTAGCAGAAGCACAGATACGCAGTATTTT
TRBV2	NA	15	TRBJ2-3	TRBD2	CASKELAASTDTQYF	TGTGCCAGCAAGGAACTAGCGGCTAGCACAGATACGCAGTATTTT
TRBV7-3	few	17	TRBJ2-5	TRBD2	CASSAYKGLAGEETQYF	TGTGCCAGCAGCGCTTACAAAGGACTAGCGGGAGAAGAGACCCAGTACTTC
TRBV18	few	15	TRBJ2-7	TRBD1	CASSPEGQGSYEQYF	TGTGCCAGCTCACCAGAAGGACAGGGTTCCTACGAGCAGTACTTC
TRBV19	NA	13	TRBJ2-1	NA	CASSIGRRNEQFF	TGTGCCAGTAGTATTGGACGGAGAAATGAGCAGTTCTTC
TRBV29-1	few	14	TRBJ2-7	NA	CSADYPGRSYEQYF	TGCAGCGCCGACTATCCCGGGAGATCCTACGAGCAGTACTTC
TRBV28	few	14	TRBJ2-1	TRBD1	CASSGQGVYNEQFF	TGTGCCAGCAGTGGACAGGGGGTCTACAATGAGCAGTTCTTC
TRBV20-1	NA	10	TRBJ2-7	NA	CSASSYEQYF	TGCAGTGCTAGCAGCTACGAGCAGTACTTC
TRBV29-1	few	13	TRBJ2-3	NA	CSVEGPGTDTQYF	TGCAGCGTCGAGGGGCCCGGCACAGATACGCAGTATTTT
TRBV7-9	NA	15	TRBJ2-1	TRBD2	CASTPEGTSYNEQFF	TGTGCCAGCACCCCCGAGGGGACTAGCTACAATGAGCAGTTCTTC
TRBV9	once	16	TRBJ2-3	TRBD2	CASSAPGLAGTDTQYF	TGTGCCAGCAGCGCACCGGGACTAGCGGGAACAGATACGCAGTATTTT
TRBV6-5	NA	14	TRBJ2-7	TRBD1	CASSYGTGGLEQYF	TGTGCCAGCAGTTACGGGACAGGGGGTTTGGAGCAGTACTTC
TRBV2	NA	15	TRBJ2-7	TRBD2	CASSVTAGGKGEQYF	TGTGCCAGCAGTGTAACAGCGGGAGGAAAGGGAGAGCAGTACTTC
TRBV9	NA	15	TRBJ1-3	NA	CASSVDGSSGNTIYF	TGTGCCAGCAGCGTAGACGGTTCCTCTGGAAACACCATATATTTT
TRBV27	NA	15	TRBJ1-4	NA	CASSFGASTPEKLFF	TGTGCCAGCAGTTTCGGGGCCTCAACGCCCGAAAAACTGTTTTTT
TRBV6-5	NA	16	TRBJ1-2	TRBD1	CASSYQGQGGNYGYTF	TGTGCCAGCAGTTACCAAGGACAGGGGGGTAACTATGGCTACACCTTC
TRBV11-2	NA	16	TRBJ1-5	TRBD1	CASSLGVRDRDQPQHF	TGTGCCAGCAGCTTAGGAGTCAGGGACAGAGATCAGCCCCAGCATTTT
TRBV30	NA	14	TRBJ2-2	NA	CAWGGPRGYGELFF	TGTGCCTGGGGTGGCCCCCGGGGTTACGGGGAGCTGTTTTTT
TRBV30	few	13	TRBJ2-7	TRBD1	CAWTSGQAYEQYF	TGTGCCTGGACCTCGGGACAGGCCTACGAGCAGTACTTC
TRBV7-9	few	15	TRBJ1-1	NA	CASSLVSTMNTEAFF	TGTGCCAGCAGCTTAGTAAGTACCATGAACACTGAAGCTTTCTTT
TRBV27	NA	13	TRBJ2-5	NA	CASSFVLQETQYF	TGTGCCAGCAGTTTTGTTCTACAAGAGACCCAGTACTTC
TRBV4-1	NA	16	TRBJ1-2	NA	CASSQVAQTSYYGYTF	TGCGCCAGCAGCCAAGTCGCTCAGACTTCTTACTATGGCTACACCTTC
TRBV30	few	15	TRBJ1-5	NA	CAWSVPPGRDQPQHF	TGTGCCTGGAGTGTACCTCCGGGACGGGATCAGCCCCAGCATTTT
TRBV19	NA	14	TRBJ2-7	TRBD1	CASSIGTGSYEQYF	TGTGCCAGTAGTATTGGGACAGGGAGCTACGAGCAGTACTTC
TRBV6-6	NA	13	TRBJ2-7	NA	CASSYGRGYEQYF	TGTGCCAGCAGTTACGGCAGGGGATACGAGCAGTACTTC